This T cell receptor (beta chain) originates from a study of T-cell memory formation after mild COVID-19. Germline loops: CDR1 ENHRY, CDR2 SYGVKD. This CDR3 comprises 15 residues. V dropped 4 bases and J dropped 8 bases, with 21 bases sitting between them. TCRdb re-derived calls from the 5' RACE reads in MiXCR, one entry per CDR3 protein. The sample lists 150,000 to 200,000 distinct CDR3 sequences, 13% seen once, with approximately 3.3% in the top ten. V and J are TRBV10-3 and TRBJ2-7, with D tentatively TRBD1 (6 bases). This TCR came from a man younger than 35 who had mild COVID-19 (a few samples of this study predate the infection). Cell type and time point are not known. The sample comprised PBMCs or a T cell subset sorted from them (not recorded which). CDR3 sequence (DNA): TGTGCCATCAGTGGGGTGGAACAGGGTCGGGGAAAGCAGTACTTC. Translation: CAISGVEQGRGKQYF.